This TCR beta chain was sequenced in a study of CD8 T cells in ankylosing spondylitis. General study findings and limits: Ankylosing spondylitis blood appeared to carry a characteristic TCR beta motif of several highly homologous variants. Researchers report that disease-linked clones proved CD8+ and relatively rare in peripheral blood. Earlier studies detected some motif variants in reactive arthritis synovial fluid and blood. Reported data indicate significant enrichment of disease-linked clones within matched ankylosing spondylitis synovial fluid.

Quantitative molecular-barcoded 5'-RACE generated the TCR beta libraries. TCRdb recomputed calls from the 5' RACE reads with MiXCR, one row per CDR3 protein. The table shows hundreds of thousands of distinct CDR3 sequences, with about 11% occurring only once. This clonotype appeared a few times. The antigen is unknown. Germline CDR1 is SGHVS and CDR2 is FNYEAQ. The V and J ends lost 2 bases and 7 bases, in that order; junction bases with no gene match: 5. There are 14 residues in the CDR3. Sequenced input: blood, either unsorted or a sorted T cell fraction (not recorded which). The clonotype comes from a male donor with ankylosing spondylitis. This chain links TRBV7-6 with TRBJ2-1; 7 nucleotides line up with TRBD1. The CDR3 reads CASSLPDRSNEQFF. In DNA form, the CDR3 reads TGTGCCAGCAGCTTACCGGACAGGTCGAATGAGCAGTTCTTC. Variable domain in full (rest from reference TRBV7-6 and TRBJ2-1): GAGVSQSPRYKVTKRGQDVALRCDPISGHVSLYWYRQALGQGPEFLTYFNYEAQQDKSGLPNDRFSAERPEGSISTLTIQRTEQRDSAMYRCASSLPDRSNEQFFGPGTRLTVL.